These 3 T cell receptor beta chains were sequenced from one sample in a study of OX40 agonist ivuxolimab in advanced cancers. Clones were sequenced by immunoSEQ multiplex PCR, and TCRdb holds only the in-frame ones, with some missing. The repertoire consists of around 42,000 clones, with approximately 88% occurring once and the leading ten covering 23%. The sample consisted of CD4+ or CD8+ T cells sorted from blood, taken in a trial of the OX40 agonist ivuxolimab. These receptors were obtained from an adult with an advanced solid tumor such as melanoma, head and neck, liver or kidney cancer.

J is TRBJ2-5 and V is TRBV28; TRBD1 is a possible D gene (6 bases). The DNA end favors TRBJ2-7, so the J call may be wrong. The CDR3 consists of 11 residues. In germline, CDR1 is MDHEN, CDR2 SYDVKM. The CDR3 DNA is TGTGCCAGCATTAAGGGGGACGAGCAGTACTTC. Translated: CASIKGDEQYF.

The chain combines TRBV6-5 with TRBJ2-5; either TRBD1 or TRBD2 may fit D (7 bases each). CDR1 is MNHEY and CDR2 is SVGAGI in the germline V gene. Trimming left V 7 bases short and J 3 bases short, with 15 bases between. The CDR3 length is 14 residues. CDR3 in DNA: TGTGCCAGCAAAAAGACAGGGAGGGAAGAGACCCAGTACTTC. Residues: CASKKTGREETQYF.

The J gene is TRBJ1-1, the V gene TRBV6-5; unclear D gene. Germline assignment: CDR1 MNHEY and CDR2 SVGAGI. The CDR3 is 14 residues long. Between the trimmed V and J ends, which lost 0 bases and 4 bases, there was a span of 9 bases. CDR3 DNA sequence: TGTGCCAGCAGTTACTCGATGGGCGGCACTGAAGCTTTCTTT. Amino acid sequence: CASSYSMGGTEAFF.